This entry features one T cell receptor beta chain sequence. Its antigen is currently not known. No base qualities exist here, and no much larger clone lies one base off it. The sample is drawn from a study of shared clonotypes between healthy human individuals (dated by TCRdb to 2020 to 2022). About the study as a whole: A couple of women and a few men aged 18 to 49 years were included in the cohort. For each donor, CD4 naive and CD4 memory were each given three plates, CD8 naive was given two plates, and CD8 memory was given one plate. The study deeply sequenced blood TCR repertoires of roughly five healthy adults to estimate repertoire size and the extent of clonotype sharing between individuals. Libraries were prepared and TCR repertoires were sequenced by different laboratories using diverse techniques, in order to increase sequencing depth and limit assay-specific biases. Leukapheresis yielded between about 0.9 and 10 billion PBMCs per donor.

The research as a whole found: Rarefaction of sorted-subset datasets indicated incomplete sequencing despite the large sequencing depth. Approximately 5% of naive CD4, roughly 3.6% of naive CD8, roughly 2.5% of memory CD4, and 0.4% of memory CD8 clonotypes were shared across several donors. Pairwise subsampling indicated that sequencing depth was expected to affect the degree of clonotype sharing among donors. Naive subsets generally had larger estimated clonotype richness than memory subsets. Only blood was sampled, and tissue TCR repertoires likely differ from those in blood. Compared with non-shared clonotypes, clonotypes shared by all four sorted-subset donors had higher generation probabilities. Because the study included only a small number of donors, the genetic and exposure-history diversity represented was limited.

TCR CDR3 regions were amplified from genomic DNA by multiplex PCR using the deep immunoSEQ assay. Extracted genomic DNA from each cell subset was spread evenly across all wells of several immunoSEQ 96-well plates, with each plate serving as a replicate. Each replicate PCR for sorted subsets received approximately 200 ng genomic DNA, equal to 30,000 or so T cell genomes. The purified libraries were quantified using a Qubit 3.0 fluorometer, sized with a Bioanalyzer 2100, and then quantified again using the KAPA Library Quantification kit. Each immunoSEQ 96-well plate was sequenced on its own single-read 150-cycle Illumina NextSeq 550 flow cell. Per the authors' processing: Because the immunoSEQ output included only junctional sequences and no quality scores, the filtering could not be the same as the filtering used for full-length reads. To assign V/J genes and CDR3, sequences were annotated using PyIR, a Python wrapper for IgBLAST v1.9, with IMGT germline references. Reads were filtered out if the reads had weak V/J assignments (E-value above 1e-6), no CDR3, stop codons, out-of-frame junctions, or ambiguous translated residues. V3J clonotypes were defined as sequences sharing an identical inferred V gene, J gene, and CDR3 amino acid sequence. The percentage overlap between two repertoires was calculated by dividing the number of shared unique clonotypes by the size of the smaller repertoire. Three approaches were used to assess repertoire richness: RTK rarefaction, the Chao1 estimator, and Recon v2.1 estimates of unobserved clonotypes. Generation probabilities were computed with OLGA for all TCRbeta clonotypes obtained by the gDNA method from several donors. Not all clones reach the TCRdb copy of this immuneACCESS table, which keeps in-frame sequences only. Checked studies attribute under half of the gap to unresolved V genes and leave the rest unexplained. V, J and clone size are those of that table, while D and trimming were read from the DNA. Here the sample has about 1,800,000 clones; approximately 95% occur a single time. Around 1% of the sample lies in the top ten.

CD8 naive samples consisted of CD45RO-negative cells that were positively selected for CCR7, yielding a CD45RA+CCR7+ population without TemRA cells. The donors were healthy, HIV-negative adults who had no recently reported acute infections or vaccinations. Every donor was a Caucasian adult residing in Nashville, Tennessee, USA. After blood collection by leukapheresis, PBMCs were isolated using Ficoll-Histopaque density gradient centrifugation and then cryopreserved in the vapor phase of liquid nitrogen. Analytical flow cytometry was used to check the purity and quantity of every magnetically sorted T cell population. Genomic DNA was isolated from each sorted fraction and quantified by UV absorbance on a Nanodrop 2000c. CDR1 and CDR2 were assigned from the germline V gene (reference sequence) as SEHNR and FQNEAQ. At the junction V is shortened by 1 base and J by 2 bases, with 12 bases in between. From the cysteine through the phenylalanine, the CDR3 covers 15 amino acids. Only CDR3 DNA remains: 45 bases, in frame from the first base.

Sequencing used naive CD8+ T cells sorted from blood. The cell subset or site tag for this specimen amounts to: CD45RA+CCR7+. This TCR came from a man aged 18-30 years in good health. This chain joins TRBV7-9 to TRBJ2-7, and possibly TRBD2, on 6 matching bases. The DNA sequence is given as TGTGCCAGCAGCTTAGTCGGGACTGCTACCTACGAGCAGTACTTC. This translates into CASSLVGTATYEQYF.